This TCR beta chain was found in a study of OX40 agonist ivuxolimab in advanced cancers. Study-wide context: In three patients, partial responses were observed, one with hepatocellular carcinoma and two with cutaneous melanoma.

Germline V gene data show CDR1 as GTSNPN and CDR2 as SVGIG (reference sequence). The CDR3 consists of 15 residues. V lost 8 bases and J lost 2; bases outside the gene matches: 4. Comment on this clone: Its antigen is not known.

The repertoire was sequenced with immunoSEQ multiplex PCR; TCRdb's copy has only in-frame clones and lacks some. The sample holds approximately 80,000 clones, around 85% seen once. The study's findings and limits: By week 6 at 0.1 to 3.0 mg/kg, blood CD4+ and CD8+ T cells had expanded clonally.

Sequencing used CD4+ or CD8+ T cells sorted from blood, obtained in a trial of the OX40 agonist ivuxolimab. The TCR sequence derives from an adult with an advanced solid tumor such as melanoma, head and neck, liver or kidney cancer. V usage is TRBV30 and J usage is TRBJ2-3; 16 bases align to TRBD2. Written as DNA, the CDR3 is TGTGCCGGGGGGACTAGCGGGGGGGCCACAGATACGCAGTATTTT. This encodes CAGGTSGGATDTQYF. The full variable domain, rest sourced from reference TRBV30 and TRBJ2-3, is SQTIHQWPATLVQPVGSPLSLECTVEGTSNPNLYWYRQAAGRGLQLLFYSVGIGQISSEVPQNLSASRPQDRQFILSSKKLLLSDSGFYLCAGGTSGGATDTQYFGPGTRLTVL.